This TCR beta chain was profiled in a study of blood T cell repertoires in COVID-19. CDR3 length equals 13 residues. Germline V gene data show CDR1 as MNHEY and CDR2 as SMNVEV (reference sequence). Trimming left V 5 bases short and J 2 bases short, with 9 bases between. Study processing details: By means of reference gene primer amplification, nucleated cell counts were estimated. The method was immunoSEQ multiplex PCR; TCRdb's version includes in-frame clones alone and lacks a portion of them. Clonal size and the V and J genes are those of that table, whereas D and trimming came from the DNA. The sample holds approximately 81,000 clones, more than 75% seen once.

The chain links TRBV27 to TRBJ1-2; D is undetermined. Sample: peripheral blood. The receptor's source is a human donor in a cohort sampled during active COVID-19. CDR3 DNA sequence: TGTGCCAGCAGTCGACTGCGGAACTATGGCTACACCTTC. It yields the protein CASSRLRNYGYTF.